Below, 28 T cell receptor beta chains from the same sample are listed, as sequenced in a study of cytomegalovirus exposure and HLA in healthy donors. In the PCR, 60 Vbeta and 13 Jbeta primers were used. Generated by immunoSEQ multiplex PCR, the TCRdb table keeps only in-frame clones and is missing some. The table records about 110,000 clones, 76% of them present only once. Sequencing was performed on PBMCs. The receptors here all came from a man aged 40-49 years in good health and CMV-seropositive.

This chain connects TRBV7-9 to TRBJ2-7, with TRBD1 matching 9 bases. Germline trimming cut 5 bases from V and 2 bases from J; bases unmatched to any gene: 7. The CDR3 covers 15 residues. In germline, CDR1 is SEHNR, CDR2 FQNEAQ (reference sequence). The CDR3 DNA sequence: TGTGCCAGCAGCCGGTCAGACAGGGGGACCTACGAGCAGTACTTC. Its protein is CASSRSDRGTYEQYF.

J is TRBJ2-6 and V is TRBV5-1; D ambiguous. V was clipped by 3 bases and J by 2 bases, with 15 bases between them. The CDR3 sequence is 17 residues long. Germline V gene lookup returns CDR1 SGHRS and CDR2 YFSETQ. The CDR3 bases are TGCGCCAGCAGCTCCGTATCGCCCGGAGCTGGGGCCAACGTCCTGACTTTC. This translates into CASSSVSPGAGANVLTF.

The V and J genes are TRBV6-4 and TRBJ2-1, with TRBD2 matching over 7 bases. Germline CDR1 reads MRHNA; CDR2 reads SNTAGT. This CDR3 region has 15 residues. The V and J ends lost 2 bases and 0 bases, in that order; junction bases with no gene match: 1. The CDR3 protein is CASSDGGSSYNEQFF. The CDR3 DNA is TGTGCCAGCAGTGACGGCGGGAGCTCCTACAATGAGCAGTTCTTC.

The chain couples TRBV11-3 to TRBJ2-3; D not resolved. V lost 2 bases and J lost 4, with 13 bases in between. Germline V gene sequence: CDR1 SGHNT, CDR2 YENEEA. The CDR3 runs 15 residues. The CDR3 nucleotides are TGTGCCAGCAGCTTAACGTCAGGTATCCCAGATACGCAGTATTTT. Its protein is CASSLTSGIPDTQYF.

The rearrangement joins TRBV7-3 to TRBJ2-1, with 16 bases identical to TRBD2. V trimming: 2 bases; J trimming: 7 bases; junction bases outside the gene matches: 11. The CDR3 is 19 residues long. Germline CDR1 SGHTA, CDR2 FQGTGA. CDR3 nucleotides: TGTGCCAGCAGCTTATCGTCTCCCGGGACTAGCGGGAGGGGGAATGAGCAGTTCTTC. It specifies CASSLSSPGTSGRGNEQFF.

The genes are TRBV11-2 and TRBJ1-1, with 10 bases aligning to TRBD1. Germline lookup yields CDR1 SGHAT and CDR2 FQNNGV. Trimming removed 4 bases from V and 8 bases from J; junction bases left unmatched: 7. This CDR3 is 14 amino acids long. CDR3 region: CASSYPGTGAEAFF. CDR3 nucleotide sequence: TGTGCCAGCAGCTACCCCGGGACAGGGGCGGAAGCTTTCTTT.

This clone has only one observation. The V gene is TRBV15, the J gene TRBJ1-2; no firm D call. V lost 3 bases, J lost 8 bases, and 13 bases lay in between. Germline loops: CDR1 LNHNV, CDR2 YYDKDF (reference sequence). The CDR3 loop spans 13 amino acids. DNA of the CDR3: TGTGCCACCAGCAGGTCAAGGGCGGGAGGCTACACCTTC. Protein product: CATSRSRAGGYTF.

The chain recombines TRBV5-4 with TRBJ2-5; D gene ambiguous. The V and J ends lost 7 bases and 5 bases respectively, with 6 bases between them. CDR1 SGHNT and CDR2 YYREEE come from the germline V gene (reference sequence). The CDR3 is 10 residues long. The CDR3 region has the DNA TGTGCCAGCGGCTCGGAGACCCAGTACTTC. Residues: CASGSETQYF.

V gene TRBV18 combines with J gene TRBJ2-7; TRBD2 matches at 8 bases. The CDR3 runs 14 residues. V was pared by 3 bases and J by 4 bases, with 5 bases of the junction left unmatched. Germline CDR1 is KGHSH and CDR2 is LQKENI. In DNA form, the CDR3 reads TGTGCCAGCTCACCCGGGGGGGCCTGGTACGAGCAGTACTTC. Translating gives CASSPGGAWYEQYF.

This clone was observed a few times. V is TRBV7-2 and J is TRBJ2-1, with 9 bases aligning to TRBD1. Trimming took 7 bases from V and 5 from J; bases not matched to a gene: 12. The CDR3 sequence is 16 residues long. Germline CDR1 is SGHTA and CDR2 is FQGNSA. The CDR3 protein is CASTQSSGTGNNEQFF. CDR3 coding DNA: TGTGCCAGCACCCAATCATCCGGGACAGGGAACAATGAGCAGTTCTTC. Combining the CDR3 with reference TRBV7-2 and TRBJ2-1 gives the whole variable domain GAGVSQSPSNKVTEKGKDVELRCDPISGHTALYWYRQSLGQGLEFLIYFQGNSAPDKSGLPSDRFSAERTGGSVSTLTIQRTQQEDSAVYLCASTQSSGTGNNEQFFGPGTRLTVL.

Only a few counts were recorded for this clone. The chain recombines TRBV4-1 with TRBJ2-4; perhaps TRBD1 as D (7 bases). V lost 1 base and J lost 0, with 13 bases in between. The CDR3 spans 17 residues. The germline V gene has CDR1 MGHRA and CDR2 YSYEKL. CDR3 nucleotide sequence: TGCGCCAGCAGCCAAGCTCCCCAGGGGGGAGCCAAAAACATTCAGTACTTC. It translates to CASSQAPQGGAKNIQYF.

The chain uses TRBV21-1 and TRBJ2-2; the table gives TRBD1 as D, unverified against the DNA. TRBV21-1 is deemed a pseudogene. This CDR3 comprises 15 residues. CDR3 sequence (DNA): TGTGCCAGCAGCAGCAGACAGACTGACACCGGGGAGCTGTTTTTT. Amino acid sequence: CASSSRQTDTGELFF.

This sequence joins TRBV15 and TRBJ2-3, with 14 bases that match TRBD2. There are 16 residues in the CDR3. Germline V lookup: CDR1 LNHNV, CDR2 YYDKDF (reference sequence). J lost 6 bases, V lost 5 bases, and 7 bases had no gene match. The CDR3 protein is CATSFGLAGGDDTQYF. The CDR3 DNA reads TGTGCCACCAGCTTCGGACTAGCGGGAGGCGACGATACGCAGTATTTT.

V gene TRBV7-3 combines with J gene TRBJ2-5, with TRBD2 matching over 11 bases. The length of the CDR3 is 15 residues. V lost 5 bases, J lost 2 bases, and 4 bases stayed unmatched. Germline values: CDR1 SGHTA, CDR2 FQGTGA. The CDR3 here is CASSLLAGVQETQYF. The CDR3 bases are TGTGCCAGCAGCCTACTAGCGGGGGTACAAGAGACCCAGTACTTC.

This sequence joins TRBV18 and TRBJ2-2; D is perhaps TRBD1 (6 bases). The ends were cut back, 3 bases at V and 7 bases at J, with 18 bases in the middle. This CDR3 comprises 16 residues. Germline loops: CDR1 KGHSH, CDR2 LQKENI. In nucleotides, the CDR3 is TGTGCCAGCTCACCTCAGGGGCTCTCCTCCGGCGGGGAGCTGTTTTTT. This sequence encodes CASSPQGLSSGGELFF.

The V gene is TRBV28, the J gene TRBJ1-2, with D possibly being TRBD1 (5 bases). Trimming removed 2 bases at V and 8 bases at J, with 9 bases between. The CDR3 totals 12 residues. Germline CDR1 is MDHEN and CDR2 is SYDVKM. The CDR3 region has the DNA TGTGCCAGCAGTTTACCAAAGGGGGGCTACACCTTC. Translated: CASSLPKGGYTF.

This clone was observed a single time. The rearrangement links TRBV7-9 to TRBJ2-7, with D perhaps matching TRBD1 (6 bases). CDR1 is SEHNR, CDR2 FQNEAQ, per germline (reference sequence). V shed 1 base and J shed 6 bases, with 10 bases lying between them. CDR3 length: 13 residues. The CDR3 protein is CASSLDRAGEQYF. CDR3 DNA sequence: TGTGCCAGCAGCTTAGACAGGGCGGGCGAGCAGTACTTC. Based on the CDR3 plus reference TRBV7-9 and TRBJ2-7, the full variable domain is DTGVSQNPRHKITKRGQNVTFRCDPISEHNRLYWYRQTLGQGPEFLTYFQNEAQLEKSRLLSDRFSAERPKGSFSTLEIQRTEQGDSAMYLCASSLDRAGEQYFGPGTRLTVT.

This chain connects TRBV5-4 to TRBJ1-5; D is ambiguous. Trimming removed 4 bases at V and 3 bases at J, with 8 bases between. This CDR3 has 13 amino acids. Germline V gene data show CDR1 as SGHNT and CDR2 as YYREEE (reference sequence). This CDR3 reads CASSRDYNQPQHF. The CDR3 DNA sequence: TGTGCCAGCAGCCGGGATTACAATCAGCCCCAGCATTTT.

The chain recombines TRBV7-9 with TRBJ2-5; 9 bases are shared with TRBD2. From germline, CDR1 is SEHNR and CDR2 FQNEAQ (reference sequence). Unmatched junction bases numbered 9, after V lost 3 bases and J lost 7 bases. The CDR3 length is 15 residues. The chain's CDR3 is CASSLLAGQRVTQYF. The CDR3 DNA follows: TGTGCCAGCAGCTTGCTAGCGGGGCAAAGGGTGACCCAGTACTTC.

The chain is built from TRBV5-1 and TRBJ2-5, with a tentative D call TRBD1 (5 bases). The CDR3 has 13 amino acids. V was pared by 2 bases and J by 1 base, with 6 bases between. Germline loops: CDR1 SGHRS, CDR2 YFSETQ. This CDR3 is CASSFDSQETQYF. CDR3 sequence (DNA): TGCGCCAGCAGCTTTGACAGCCAAGAGACCCAGTACTTC. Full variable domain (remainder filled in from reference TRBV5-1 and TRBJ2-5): KAGVTQTPRYLIKTRGQQVTLSCSPISGHRSVSWYQQTPGQGLQFLFEYFSETQRNKGNFPGRFSGRQFSNSRSEMNVSTLELGDSALYLCASSFDSQETQYFGPGTRLLVL.

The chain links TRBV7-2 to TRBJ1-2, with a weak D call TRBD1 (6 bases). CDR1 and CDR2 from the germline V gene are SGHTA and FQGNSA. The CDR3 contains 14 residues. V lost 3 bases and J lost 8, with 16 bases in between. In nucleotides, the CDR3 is TGTGCCAGCAGCTTCGGCTCAGGGGCAGGGGGCTACACCTTC. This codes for CASSFGSGAGGYTF.

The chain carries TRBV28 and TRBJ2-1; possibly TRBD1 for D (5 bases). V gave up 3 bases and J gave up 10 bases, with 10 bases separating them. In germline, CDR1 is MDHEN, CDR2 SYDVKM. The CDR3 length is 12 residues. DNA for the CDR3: TGTGCCAGCAGTTTGCCAGGGTACGAGCAGTTCTTC. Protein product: CASSLPGYEQFF.

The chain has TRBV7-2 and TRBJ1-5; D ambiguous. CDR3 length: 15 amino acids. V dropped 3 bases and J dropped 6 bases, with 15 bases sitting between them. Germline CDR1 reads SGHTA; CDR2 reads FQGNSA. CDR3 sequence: CASSLTRRGVQPQHF. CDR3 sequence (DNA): TGTGCCAGCAGCTTGACACGGCGCGGGGTTCAGCCCCAGCATTTT.

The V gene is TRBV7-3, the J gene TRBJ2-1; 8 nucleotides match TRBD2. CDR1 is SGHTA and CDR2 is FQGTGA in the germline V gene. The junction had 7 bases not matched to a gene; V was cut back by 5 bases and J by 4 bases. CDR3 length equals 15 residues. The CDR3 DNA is TGTGCCAGCAGCCGGCGGGGGGCCCTGTACAATGAGCAGTTCTTC. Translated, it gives CASSRRGALYNEQFF.

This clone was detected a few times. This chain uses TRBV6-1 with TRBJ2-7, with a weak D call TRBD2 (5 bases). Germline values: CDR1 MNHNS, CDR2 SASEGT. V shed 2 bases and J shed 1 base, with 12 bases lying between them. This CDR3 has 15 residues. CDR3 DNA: TGTGCCAGCAGTGAATGGGCGGAGGTTTCCTACGAGCAGTACTTC. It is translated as CASSEWAEVSYEQYF.

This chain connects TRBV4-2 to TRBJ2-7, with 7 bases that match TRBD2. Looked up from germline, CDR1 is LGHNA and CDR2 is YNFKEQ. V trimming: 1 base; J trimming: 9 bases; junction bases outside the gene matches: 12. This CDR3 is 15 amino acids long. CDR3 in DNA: TGTGCCAGCAGCCAAGTAGCGGGCCTGGGCAGAGGGCAGTACTTC. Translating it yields CASSQVAGLGRGQYF.

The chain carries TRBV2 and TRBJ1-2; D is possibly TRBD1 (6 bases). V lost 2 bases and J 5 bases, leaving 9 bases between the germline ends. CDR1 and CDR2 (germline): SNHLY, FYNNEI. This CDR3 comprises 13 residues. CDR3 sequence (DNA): TGTGCCAGCAGTGAAAACAGGGAGTATGGCTACACCTTC. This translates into CASSENREYGYTF. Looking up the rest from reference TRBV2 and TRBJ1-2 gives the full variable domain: EPEVTQTPSHQVTQMGQEVILRCVPISNHLYFYWYRQILGQKVEFLVSFYNNEISEKSEIFDDQFSVERPDGSNFTLKIRSTKLEDSAMYFCASSENREYGYTFGSGTRLTVV.

The CDR3 nucleotides read TGCAGCTTTTGTAATACAGGGGGCGCAACAGATACGCAGTATTTT. It specifies CSFCNTGGATDTQYF. The V call is TRBV29-1, the J call TRBJ2-3; 9 nucleotides align to TRBD1. Germline loops: CDR1 SQVTM, CDR2 ANQGSEA. The CDR3 length is 15 residues. The V segment lost 8 bases and the J segment 3 bases; nucleotides outside the gene matches: 12.